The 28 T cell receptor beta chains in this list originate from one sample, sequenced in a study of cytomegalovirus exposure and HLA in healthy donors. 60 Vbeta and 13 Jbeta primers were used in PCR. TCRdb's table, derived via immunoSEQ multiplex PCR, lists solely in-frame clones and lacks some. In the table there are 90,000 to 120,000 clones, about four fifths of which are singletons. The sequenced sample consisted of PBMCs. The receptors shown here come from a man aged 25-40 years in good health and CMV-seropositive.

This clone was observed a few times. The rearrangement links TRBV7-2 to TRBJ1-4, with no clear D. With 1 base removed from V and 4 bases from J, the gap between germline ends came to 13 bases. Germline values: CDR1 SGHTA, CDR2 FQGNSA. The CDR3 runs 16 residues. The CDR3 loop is CASSLDLEGINEKLFF. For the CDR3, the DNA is TGTGCCAGCAGCTTAGATCTGGAGGGTATTAATGAAAAACTGTTTTTT.

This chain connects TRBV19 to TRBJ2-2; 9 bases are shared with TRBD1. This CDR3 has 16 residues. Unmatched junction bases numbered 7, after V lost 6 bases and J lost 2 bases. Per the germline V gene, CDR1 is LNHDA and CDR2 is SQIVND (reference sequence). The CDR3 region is CASRELTGGNTGELFF. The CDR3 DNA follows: TGTGCCAGTAGGGAACTGACAGGGGGTAACACCGGGGAGCTGTTTTTT.

The CDR3 here is CASSDGGRGLETQYF. CDR3 coding DNA: TGTGCCAGCAGTGATGGGGGCAGGGGGCTTGAGACCCAGTACTTC. The V call is TRBV2, the J call TRBJ2-5; 8 bases fit TRBD1. The junction had 8 bases not matched to a gene; V was cut back by 3 bases and J by 5 bases. CDR1 is SNHLY and CDR2 is FYNNEI in the germline V gene. The CDR3 extends over 15 amino acids.

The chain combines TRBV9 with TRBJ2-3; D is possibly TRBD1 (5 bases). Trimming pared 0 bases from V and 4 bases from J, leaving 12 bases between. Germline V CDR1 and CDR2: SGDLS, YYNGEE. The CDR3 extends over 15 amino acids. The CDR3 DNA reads TGTGCCAGCAGCGTAGGAAGGGCAGGGTCAGATACGCAGTATTTT. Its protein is CASSVGRAGSDTQYF.

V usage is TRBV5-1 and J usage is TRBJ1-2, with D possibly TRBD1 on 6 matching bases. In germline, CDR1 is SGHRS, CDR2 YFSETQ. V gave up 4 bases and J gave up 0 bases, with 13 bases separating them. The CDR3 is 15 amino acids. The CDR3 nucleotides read TGCGCCAGCAGCGACGGGACACCAACTAACTATGGCTACACCTTC. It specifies CASSDGTPTNYGYTF.

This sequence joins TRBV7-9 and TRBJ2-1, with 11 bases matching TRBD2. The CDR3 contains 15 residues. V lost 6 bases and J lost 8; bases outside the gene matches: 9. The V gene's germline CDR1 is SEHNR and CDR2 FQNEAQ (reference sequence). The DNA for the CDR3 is TGTGCCAGCAGGGTCTTAGCGGGGGGGCCCCATGAGCAGTTCTTC. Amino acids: CASRVLAGGPHEQFF.

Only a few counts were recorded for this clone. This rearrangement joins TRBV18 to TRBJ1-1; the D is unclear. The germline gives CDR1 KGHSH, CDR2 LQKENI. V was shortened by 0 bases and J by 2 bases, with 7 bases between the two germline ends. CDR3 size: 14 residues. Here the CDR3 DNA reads TGTGCCAGCTCACCACCGGGCTTAAACACTGAAGCTTTCTTT. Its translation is CASSPPGLNTEAFF.

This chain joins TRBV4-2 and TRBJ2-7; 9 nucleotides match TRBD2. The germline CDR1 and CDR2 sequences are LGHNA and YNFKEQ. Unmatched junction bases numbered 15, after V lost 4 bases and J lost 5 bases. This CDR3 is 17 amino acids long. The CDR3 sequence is CASSPTPVLRGGDEQYF. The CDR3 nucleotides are TGTGCCAGCAGCCCGACTCCGGTACTGCGGGGGGGAGACGAGCAGTACTTC.

The CDR3: CASSDQGSYEQYF. CDR3 DNA: TGCGCCAGCAGTGACCAGGGTTCCTACGAGCAGTACTTC. The genes are TRBV10-1 and TRBJ2-7; maybe TRBD1 (5 bases). CDR1 WNHNN and CDR2 SYGVQD come from the germline V gene (reference sequence). The CDR3 loop spans 13 amino acids. V lost 3 bases, J lost 1 base, and 7 bases lay in between.

The CDR3 coding sequence is TGTGCCAGCAGTGAAGGGACTACCGGCGCCGATACGCAGTATTTT. This gives the protein CASSEGTTGADTQYF. V gene TRBV6-1 combines with J gene TRBJ2-3, with a tentative D call TRBD2 (6 bases). This CDR3 comprises 15 residues. The germline gives CDR1 MNHNS, CDR2 SASEGT. The V and J ends lost 1 base and 6 bases respectively, with 14 bases between them.

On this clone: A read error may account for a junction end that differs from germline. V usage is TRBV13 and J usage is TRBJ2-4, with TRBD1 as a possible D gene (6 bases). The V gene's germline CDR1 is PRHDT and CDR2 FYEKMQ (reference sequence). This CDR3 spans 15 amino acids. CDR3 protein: CASSLGRGAKNSQYF. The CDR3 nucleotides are TGTGCCAGCAGCTTGGGCAGGGGAGCCAAAAACAGTCAGTACTTC.

The CDR3 is CASSPWTSYNSPLHF. CDR3 nucleotides: TGTGCCAGCAGCCCATGGACATCTTATAATTCACCCCTCCACTTT. V and J are TRBV7-2 and TRBJ1-6; D might be TRBD1 (5 bases). Trimming cost V 5 bases and J 4 bases, with 12 bases left between them. Germline loops: CDR1 SGHTA, CDR2 FQGNSA. The CDR3 loop spans 15 amino acids. The full variable domain, with the rest looked up from reference TRBV7-2 and TRBJ1-6, is GAGVSQSPSNKVTEKGKDVELRCDPISGHTALYWYRQSLGQGLEFLIYFQGNSAPDKSGLPSDRFSAERTGGSVSTLTIQRTQQEDSAVYLCASSPWTSYNSPLHFGNGTRLTVT.

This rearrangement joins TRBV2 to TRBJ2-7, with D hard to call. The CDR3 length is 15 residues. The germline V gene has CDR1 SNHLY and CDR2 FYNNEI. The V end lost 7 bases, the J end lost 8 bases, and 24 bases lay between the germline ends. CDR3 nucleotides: TGTGCCAGCACCTTGGGCGTCGCCGTCCCTCCAAAGCAGTACTTC. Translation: CASTLGVAVPPKQYF.

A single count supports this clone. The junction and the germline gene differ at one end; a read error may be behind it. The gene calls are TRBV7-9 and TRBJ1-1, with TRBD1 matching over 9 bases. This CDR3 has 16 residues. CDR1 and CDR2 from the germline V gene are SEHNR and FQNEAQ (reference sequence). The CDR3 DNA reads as TGTTCCAGCAGCTTAGACAGGGGGACACCCCGCGAGGGGGCTTTCTTT. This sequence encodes CSSSLDRGTPREGAFF.

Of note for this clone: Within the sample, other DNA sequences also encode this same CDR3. The CDR3 DNA reads as TGTGCCAGCAGCTGGACAGGGGGATACACCGGGGAGCTGTTTTTT. This translates into CASSWTGGYTGELFF. The chain links TRBV7-9 to TRBJ2-2; 10 bases fit TRBD1. The CDR3 length is 15 residues. The germline V gene has CDR1 SEHNR and CDR2 FQNEAQ (reference sequence). V was pared by 4 bases and J by 3 bases, with 2 bases of the junction left unmatched.

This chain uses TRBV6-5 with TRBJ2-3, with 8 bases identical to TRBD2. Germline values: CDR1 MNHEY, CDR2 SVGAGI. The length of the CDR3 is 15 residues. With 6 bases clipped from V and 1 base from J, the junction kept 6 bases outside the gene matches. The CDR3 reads CASRRAGVGTDTQYF. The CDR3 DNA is TGTGCCAGCAGGAGAGCGGGGGTAGGCACAGATACGCAGTATTTT.

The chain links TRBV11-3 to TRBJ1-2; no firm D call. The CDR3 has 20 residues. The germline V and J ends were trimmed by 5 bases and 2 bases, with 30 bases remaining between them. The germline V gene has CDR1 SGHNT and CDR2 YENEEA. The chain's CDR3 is CASSRPLFDLGSWRNYGYTF. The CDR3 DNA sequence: TGTGCCAGCAGCCGCCCCCTATTCGATCTAGGATCTTGGCGGAACTATGGCTACACCTTC.

CDR3 DNA: TGTGCCAGCTCACCACCGTCTCGAGACTATGGCTACACCTTC. This codes for CASSPPSRDYGYTF. This chain joins TRBV18 and TRBJ1-2; no reliable D call. V was cut by 0 bases and J by 3 bases, with 8 bases left in between. The germline CDR1 and CDR2 sequences are KGHSH and LQKENI. This CDR3 has 14 residues. The entire variable domain, with the rest obtained from reference TRBV18 and TRBJ1-2, is as follows: NAGVMQNPRHLVRRRGQEARLRCSPMKGHSHVYWYRQLPEEGLKFMVYLQKENIIDESGMPKERFSAEFPKEGPSILRIQQVVRGDSAAYFCASSPPSRDYGYTFGSGTRLTVV.

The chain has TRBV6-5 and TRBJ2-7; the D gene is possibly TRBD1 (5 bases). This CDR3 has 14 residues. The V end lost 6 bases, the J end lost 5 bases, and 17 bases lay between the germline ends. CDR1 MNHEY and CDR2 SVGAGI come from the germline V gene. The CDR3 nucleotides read TGTGCCAGCAGGGGGCGGTGGTCGTCTAACGAGCAGTACTTC. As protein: CASRGRWSSNEQYF.

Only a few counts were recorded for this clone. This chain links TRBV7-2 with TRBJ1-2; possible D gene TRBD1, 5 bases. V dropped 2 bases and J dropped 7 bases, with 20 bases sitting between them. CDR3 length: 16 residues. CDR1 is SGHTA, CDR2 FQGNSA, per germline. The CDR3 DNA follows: TGTGCCAGCAGCTTATTCAAGTCGGCGCAGGGCGGTGGCTACACCTTC. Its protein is CASSLFKSAQGGGYTF.

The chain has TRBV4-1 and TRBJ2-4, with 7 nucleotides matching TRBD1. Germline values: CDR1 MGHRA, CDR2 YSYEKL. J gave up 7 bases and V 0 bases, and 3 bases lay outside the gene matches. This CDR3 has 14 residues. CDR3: CASSQEGQYNIQYF. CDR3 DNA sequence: TGCGCCAGCAGCCAAGAGGGACAGTACAACATTCAGTACTTC.

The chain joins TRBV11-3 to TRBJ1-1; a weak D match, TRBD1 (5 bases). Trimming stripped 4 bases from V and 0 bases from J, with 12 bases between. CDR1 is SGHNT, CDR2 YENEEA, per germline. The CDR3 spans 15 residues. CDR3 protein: CASSSGGVLNTEAFF. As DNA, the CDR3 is TGTGCCAGCAGCTCGGGGGGGGTTCTGAACACTGAAGCTTTCTTT.

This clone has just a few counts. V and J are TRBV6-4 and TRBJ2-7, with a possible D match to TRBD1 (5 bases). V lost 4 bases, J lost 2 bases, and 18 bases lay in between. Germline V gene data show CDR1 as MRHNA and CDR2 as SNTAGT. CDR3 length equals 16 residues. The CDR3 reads CASSGLRAGKPYEQYF. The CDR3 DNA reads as TGTGCCAGCAGTGGGCTTCGGGCAGGGAAACCCTACGAGCAGTACTTC.

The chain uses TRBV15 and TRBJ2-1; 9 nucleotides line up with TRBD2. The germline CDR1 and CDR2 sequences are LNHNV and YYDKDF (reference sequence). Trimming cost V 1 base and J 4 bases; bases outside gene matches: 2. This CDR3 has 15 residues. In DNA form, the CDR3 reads TGTGCCACCAGCAGAGTGACTAGCGGTTACAATGAGCAGTTCTTC. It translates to CATSRVTSGYNEQFF.

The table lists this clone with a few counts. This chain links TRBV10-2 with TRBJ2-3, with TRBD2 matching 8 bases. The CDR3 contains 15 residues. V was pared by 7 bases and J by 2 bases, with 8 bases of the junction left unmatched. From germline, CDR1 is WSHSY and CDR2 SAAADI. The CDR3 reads CASTGTRGFTDTQYF. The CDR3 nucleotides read TGCGCCAGCACCGGGACTAGGGGATTCACAGATACGCAGTATTTT.

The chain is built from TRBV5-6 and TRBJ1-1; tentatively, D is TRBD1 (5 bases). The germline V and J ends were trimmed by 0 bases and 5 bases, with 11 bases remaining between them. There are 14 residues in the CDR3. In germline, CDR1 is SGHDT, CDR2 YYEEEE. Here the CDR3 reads CASSLGGVGTEAFF. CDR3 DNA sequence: TGTGCCAGCAGCTTGGGGGGGGTCGGGACTGAAGCTTTCTTT.

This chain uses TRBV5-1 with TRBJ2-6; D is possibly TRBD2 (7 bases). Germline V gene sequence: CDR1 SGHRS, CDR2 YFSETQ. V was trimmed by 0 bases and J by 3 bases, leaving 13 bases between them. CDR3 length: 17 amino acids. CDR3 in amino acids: CASSLGAGADGANVLTF. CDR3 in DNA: TGCGCCAGCAGCTTGGGCGCGGGGGCTGATGGGGCCAACGTCCTGACTTTC.

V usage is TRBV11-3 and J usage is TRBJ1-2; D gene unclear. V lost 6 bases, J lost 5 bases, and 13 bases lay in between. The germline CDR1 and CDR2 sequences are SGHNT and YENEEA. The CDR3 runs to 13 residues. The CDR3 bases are TGTGCCAGCAGTGAGCGGGCCAATTATGGCTACACCTTC. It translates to CASSERANYGYTF.